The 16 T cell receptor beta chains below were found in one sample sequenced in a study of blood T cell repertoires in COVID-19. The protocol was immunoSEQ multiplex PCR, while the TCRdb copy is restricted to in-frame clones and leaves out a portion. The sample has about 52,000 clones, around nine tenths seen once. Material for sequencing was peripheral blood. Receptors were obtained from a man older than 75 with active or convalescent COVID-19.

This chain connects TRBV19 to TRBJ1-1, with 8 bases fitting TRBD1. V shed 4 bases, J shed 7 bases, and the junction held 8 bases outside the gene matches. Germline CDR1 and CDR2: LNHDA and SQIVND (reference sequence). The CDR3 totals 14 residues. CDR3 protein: CASSTRDRRGEAFF. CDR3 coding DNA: TGTGCCAGTAGTACTCGGGACAGGCGTGGTGAAGCTTTCTTT.

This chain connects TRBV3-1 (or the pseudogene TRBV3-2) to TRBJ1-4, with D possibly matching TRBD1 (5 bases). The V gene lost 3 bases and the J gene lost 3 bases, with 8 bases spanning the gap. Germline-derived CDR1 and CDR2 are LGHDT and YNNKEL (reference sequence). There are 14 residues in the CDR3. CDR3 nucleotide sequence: TGTGCCAGCAGCCAGGCGGGGGCTAATGAAAAACTGTTTTTT. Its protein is CASSQAGANEKLFF.

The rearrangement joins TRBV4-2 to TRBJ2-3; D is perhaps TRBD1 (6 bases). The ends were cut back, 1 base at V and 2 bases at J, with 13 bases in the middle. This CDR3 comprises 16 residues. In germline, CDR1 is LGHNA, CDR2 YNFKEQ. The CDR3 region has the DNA TGTGCCAGCAGCCAAGGGAGCACAGGGTTCACAGATACGCAGTATTTT. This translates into CASSQGSTGFTDTQYF.

The chain's CDR3 is CASRRQGPDTQYF. As DNA, the CDR3 is TGTGCCAGCAGGCGACAGGGCCCAGATACGCAGTATTTT. The chain has TRBV6-5 and TRBJ2-3, with 7 nucleotides matching TRBD1. The CDR3 is made up of 13 amino acids. Germline CDR1 reads MNHEY; CDR2 reads SVGAGI. V shed 6 bases and J 4 bases; nucleotides not matched to a gene: 4.

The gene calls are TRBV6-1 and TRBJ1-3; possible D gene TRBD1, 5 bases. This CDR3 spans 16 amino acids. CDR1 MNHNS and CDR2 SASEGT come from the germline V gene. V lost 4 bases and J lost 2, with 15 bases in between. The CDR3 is CASSGRVRQPGNTIYF. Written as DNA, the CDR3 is TGTGCCAGCAGTGGCCGAGTTAGACAGCCTGGAAACACCATATATTTT.

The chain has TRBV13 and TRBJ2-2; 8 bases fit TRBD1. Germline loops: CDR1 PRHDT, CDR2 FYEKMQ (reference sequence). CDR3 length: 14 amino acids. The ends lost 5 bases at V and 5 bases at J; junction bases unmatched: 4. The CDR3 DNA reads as TGTGCCAGCAGCCTGGACAGGGCTACCGGGGAGCTGTTTTTT. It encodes CASSLDRATGELFF.

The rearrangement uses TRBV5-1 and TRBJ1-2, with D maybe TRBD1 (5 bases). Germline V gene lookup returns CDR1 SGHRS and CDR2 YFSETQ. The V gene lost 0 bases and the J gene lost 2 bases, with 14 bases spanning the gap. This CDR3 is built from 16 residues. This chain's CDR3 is CASSLGGGEINYGYTF. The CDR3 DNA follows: TGCGCCAGCAGCTTGGGTGGAGGGGAGATAAACTATGGCTACACCTTC.

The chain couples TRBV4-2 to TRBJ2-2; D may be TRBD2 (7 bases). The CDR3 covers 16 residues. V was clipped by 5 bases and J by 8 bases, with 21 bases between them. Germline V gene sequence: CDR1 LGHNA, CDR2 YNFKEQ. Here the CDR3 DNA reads TGTGCCAGCAGCTCCCCCGGGGGGCTGGGGGCGGGGGAGCTGTTTTTT. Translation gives CASSSPGGLGAGELFF.

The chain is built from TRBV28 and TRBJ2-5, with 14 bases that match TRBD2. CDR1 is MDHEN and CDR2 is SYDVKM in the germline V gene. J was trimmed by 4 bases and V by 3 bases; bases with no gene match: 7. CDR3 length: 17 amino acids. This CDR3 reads CASSFRLAGGLAETQYF. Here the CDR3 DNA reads TGTGCCAGCAGTTTCAGACTAGCGGGAGGGCTGGCAGAGACCCAGTACTTC.

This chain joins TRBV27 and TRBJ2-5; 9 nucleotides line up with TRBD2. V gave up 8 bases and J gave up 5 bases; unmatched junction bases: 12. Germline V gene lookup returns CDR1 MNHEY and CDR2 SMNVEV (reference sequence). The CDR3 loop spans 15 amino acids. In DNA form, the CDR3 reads TGTGCCAGCTCTAGGCGGGGGGGCCCAATGGAGACCCAGTACTTC. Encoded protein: CASSRRGGPMETQYF.

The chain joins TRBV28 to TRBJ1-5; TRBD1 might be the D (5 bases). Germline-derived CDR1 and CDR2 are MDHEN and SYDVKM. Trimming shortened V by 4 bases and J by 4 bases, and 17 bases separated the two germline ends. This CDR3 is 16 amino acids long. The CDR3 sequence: CASSSSGGASNQPQHF. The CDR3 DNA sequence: TGTGCCAGCAGTTCCTCGGGAGGGGCCTCGAATCAGCCCCAGCATTTT.

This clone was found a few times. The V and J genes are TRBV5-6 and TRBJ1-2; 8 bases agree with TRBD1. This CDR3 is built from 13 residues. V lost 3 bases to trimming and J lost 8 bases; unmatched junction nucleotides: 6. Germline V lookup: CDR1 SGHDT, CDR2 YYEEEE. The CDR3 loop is CASSSRGLKGYTF. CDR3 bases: TGTGCCAGCAGCTCCAGGGGGCTAAAGGGCTACACCTTC.

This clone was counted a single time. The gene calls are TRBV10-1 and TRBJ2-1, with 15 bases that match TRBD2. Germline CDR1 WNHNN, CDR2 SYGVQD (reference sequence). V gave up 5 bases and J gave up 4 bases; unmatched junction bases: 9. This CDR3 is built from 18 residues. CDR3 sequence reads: CASSKLGLAGGPYNEQFF. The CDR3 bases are TGCGCCAGCAGTAAATTGGGACTAGCGGGGGGCCCGTACAATGAGCAGTTCTTC.

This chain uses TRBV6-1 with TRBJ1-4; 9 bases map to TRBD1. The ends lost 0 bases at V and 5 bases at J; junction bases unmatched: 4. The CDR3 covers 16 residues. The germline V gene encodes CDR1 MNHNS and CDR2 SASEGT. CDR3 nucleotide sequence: TGTGCCAGCAGTGAAGCGTGGGGACAGGGCAATGAAAAACTGTTTTTT. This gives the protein CASSEAWGQGNEKLFF.

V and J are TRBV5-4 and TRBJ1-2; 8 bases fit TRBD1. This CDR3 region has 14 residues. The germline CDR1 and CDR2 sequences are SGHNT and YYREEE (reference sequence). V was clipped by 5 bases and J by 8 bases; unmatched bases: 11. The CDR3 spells CASRQDREREGYTF. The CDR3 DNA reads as TGTGCCAGCAGACAGGACAGGGAGAGGGAGGGCTACACCTTC.

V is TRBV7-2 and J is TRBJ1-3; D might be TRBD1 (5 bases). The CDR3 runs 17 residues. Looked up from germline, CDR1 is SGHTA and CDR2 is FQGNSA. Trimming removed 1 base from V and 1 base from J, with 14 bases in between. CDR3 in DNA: TGTGCCAGCAGCTTAGTTCCGTACAGGACATCTGGAAACACCATATATTTT. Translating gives CASSLVPYRTSGNTIYF.